One and the same sample provided the 18 T cell receptor beta chains below, sequenced in a study of human T cells and chemical hapten exposure. TCRdb re-called the RACE reads with MiXCR, one entry per CDR3 protein. Of approximately 52,000 distinct CDR3 sequences listed, around a tenth are singletons. Time point denoted: pre-sensitization, week 0. Treatment described: therapeutic diphenylcyclopropenone sensitization with weekly scalp DPC. This material consisted of whole blood, taken in connection with sensitization to the hapten diphenylcyclopropenone (DPC). The receptors stem from a woman aged 35 to 49 with alopecia areata. Some clones in this sample may be carry-over from other donors' samples.

In its sample, this clonotype was seen many times. The V and J genes are TRBV28 and TRBJ2-3; D may be TRBD1 (6 bases). V was trimmed by 6 bases and J by 2 bases, leaving 18 bases between them. Germline CDR1 MDHEN, CDR2 SYDVKM. The CDR3 sequence is 16 residues long. The CDR3 sequence is CASSYPMGDNTDTQYF. CDR3 sequence (DNA): TGTGCCAGCAGCTACCCTATGGGGGACAACACAGATACGCAGTATTTT.

This clonotype was observed a handful of times. The germline gene is not matched at one end of the junction; a read error may be the cause. The rearrangement links TRBV6-1 to TRBJ2-7; maybe TRBD2 (6 bases). The CDR3 is made up of 12 amino acids. Germline lookup yields CDR1 MNHNS and CDR2 SASEGT. As DNA, the CDR3 is TGTGCCTGCAGAAGGGAGGCCTACGAGCAGTACTTC. Translation: CACRREAYEQYF.

The chain carries TRBV20-1 and TRBJ1-5, with a possible D match to TRBD1 (5 bases). Trimming removed 0 bases from V and 7 bases from J, with 13 bases in between. CDR1 is DFQATT and CDR2 is SNEGSKA in the germline V gene (reference sequence). The CDR3 length is 14 residues. The CDR3 loop reads CSARDQGGYQPQHF. The CDR3 region has the DNA TGCAGTGCTAGAGATCAGGGCGGGTACCAGCCCCAGCATTTT.

Worth noting for this clonotype: One end of the junction fails to match germline, which may point to a read error. The rearrangement uses TRBV5-1 and TRBJ1-1, with TRBD1 matching 12 bases. Germline lookup yields CDR1 SGHRS and CDR2 YFSETQ. The CDR3 runs 16 residues. The CDR3 DNA is TGCGCCAACAGCTCGGGACAGGGGGCGCGTGGCACTGAAGCTTTCTTT. Encoded protein: CANSSGQGARGTEAFF.

This clonotype was recorded many times. This chain connects TRBV6-6 to TRBJ2-7, with 9 bases aligning to TRBD1. After removal of 6 bases from V and 2 bases from J, the junction contained 5 bases not matched to a gene. The CDR3 is 14 amino acids. Germline V gene sequence: CDR1 MNHNY, CDR2 SVGAGI (reference sequence). The CDR3 here is CASRWDRAPYEQYF. DNA for the CDR3: TGTGCCAGCAGGTGGGACAGGGCCCCCTACGAGCAGTACTTC.

This clonotype occurred a few times. The chain links TRBV4-1 to TRBJ2-3; 9 bases match TRBD2. The CDR3 contains 19 residues. Germline V lookup: CDR1 MGHRA, CDR2 YSYEKL. Trimming at V came to 1 base and at J to 2 bases, leaving 13 bases not matched to a gene. CDR3 DNA: TGCGCCAGCAGCCAAGGCCCTCCCCGGGCTAGCGGGGCCACAGATACGCAGTATTTT. Its translation is CASSQGPPRASGATDTQYF.

In nucleotides, the CDR3 is TGTGCCAGCAGCTTAGATTACTCCTACGAGCAGTACTTC. Amino acids: CASSLDYSYEQYF. The rearrangement uses TRBV11-2 and TRBJ2-7, with D hard to call. The CDR3 runs 13 residues. Trimming cost V 0 bases and J 0 bases, with 3 bases left between them. Germline assignment: CDR1 SGHAT and CDR2 FQNNGV.

This clonotype occurred a few times. The chain carries TRBV6-2 or TRBV6-3 and TRBJ2-1; tentatively, D is TRBD1 or TRBD2 (5 bases each). Trimming removed 5 bases from V and 8 bases from J, with 19 bases in between. The CDR3 totals 15 residues. Germline V gives CDR1 MNHEY, CDR2 SVGEGT. The chain's CDR3 is CASSPRGTVRDEQFF. The CDR3 region has the DNA TGTGCCAGCAGTCCTCGGGGCACGGTGCGCGATGAGCAGTTCTTC.

This clonotype came up many times. The V and J genes are TRBV12-3 or TRBV12-4 and TRBJ1-6, with TRBD1 as a possible D gene (5 bases). Trimming left V 5 bases short and J 13 bases short, with 21 bases between. There are 15 residues in the CDR3. The CDR3 region is CASSVEGTGAGPLHF. The CDR3 bases are TGTGCCAGCAGTGTCGAAGGGACCGGGGCGGGTCCCCTCCACTTT.

A note on this clonotype: A read error may be the cause here, since a much bigger clone is one base away. V usage is TRBV24-1 and J usage is TRBJ2-7; D perhaps matches TRBD1 (5 bases). CDR1 is KGHDR, CDR2 SFDVKD, per germline. The CDR3 loop spans 15 amino acids. This CDR3 reads CATSGETGPRYEPYF. Written as DNA, the CDR3 is TGTGCCACCAGTGGGGAAACAGGACCCCGCTACGAGCCGTACTTC.

This chain joins TRBV2 and TRBJ2-5; weak D call: TRBD2 (7 bases). The CDR3 sequence is 12 residues long. Germline V gene data show CDR1 as SNHLY and CDR2 as FYNNEI. V shed 8 bases and J shed 5 bases, with 12 bases lying between them. The CDR3 here is CASGGARETQYF. CDR3 DNA sequence: TGTGCCAGCGGGGGGGCCAGGGAGACCCAGTACTTC.

This clonotype was found a few times. This chain connects TRBV20-1 to TRBJ1-2; D gene uncertain. The V gene's germline CDR1 is DFQATT and CDR2 SNEGSKA (reference sequence). This CDR3 has 12 amino acids. V was clipped by 5 bases and J by 7 bases, with 14 bases between them. For the CDR3, the DNA is TGCAGTGCTTCACCGTCGGAGAGTGGCTACACCTTC. This translates into CSASPSESGYTF.

The chain combines TRBV28 with TRBJ2-4; 8 bases map to TRBD1. CDR3 length: 15 amino acids. The junction had 12 bases not matched to a gene; V was cut back by 5 bases and J by 9 bases. Per the germline V gene, CDR1 is MDHEN and CDR2 is SYDVKM. The CDR3 DNA follows: TGTGCCAGCAGTCCACACAGACAGGGGCTAACCATTCAGTACTTC. This codes for CASSPHRQGLTIQYF.

The chain has TRBV20-1 and TRBJ2-3; 10 bases match TRBD2. The trim removed 6 bases at V and 2 bases at J, leaving 8 bases unmatched. Germline lookup yields CDR1 DFQATT and CDR2 SNEGSKA (reference sequence). The CDR3 has 15 amino acids. CDR3 amino acids: CSARTSGGATDTQYF. For the CDR3, the DNA is TGCAGTGCAAGGACCAGCGGGGGGGCCACAGATACGCAGTATTTT.

This clonotype has ten or more counts. The chain is built from TRBV6-1 and TRBJ2-5, with 8 positions matching TRBD1. The germline V gene has CDR1 MNHNS and CDR2 SASEGT. Unmatched junction bases numbered 9, after V lost 4 bases and J lost 14 bases. CDR3 length: 12 amino acids. The CDR3 reads CASSVGTGLSYF. The CDR3, as DNA: TGTGCCAGCAGTGTCGGGACAGGCTTATCATACTTC.

The genes are TRBV14 and TRBJ2-1; the D gene is possibly TRBD1 (6 bases). V was shortened by 4 bases and J by 8 bases, with 21 bases between the two germline ends. Germline CDR1 reads SGHDN; CDR2 reads FVKESK. The CDR3 sequence is 16 residues long. The CDR3 here is CASSPLVDPSGDEQFF. In DNA, the CDR3 is TGTGCCAGCAGCCCCCTTGTGGACCCCTCAGGGGATGAGCAGTTCTTC.

This clonotype has a count of ten or more. The chain joins TRBV6-6 to TRBJ1-1; D not certain. The CDR3 contains 13 residues. The germline gives CDR1 MNHNY, CDR2 SVGAGI (reference sequence). Trimming removed 6 bases from V and 0 bases from J, with 8 bases in between. The CDR3 loop reads CASSLPLNTEAFF. The CDR3 region has the DNA TGTGCCAGCAGCCTTCCCCTGAACACTGAAGCTTTCTTT.

The chain couples TRBV5-1 to TRBJ2-7; D may be TRBD2 (6 bases). V was clipped by 0 bases and J by 4 bases, with 20 bases between them. The CDR3 runs 17 residues. The V gene's germline CDR1 is SGHRS and CDR2 YFSETQ. For the CDR3, the DNA is TGCGCCAGCAGCTTGGTTCTAGTCGAGCGGAGGGAGTACGAGCAGTACTTC. Residues: CASSLVLVERREYEQYF.